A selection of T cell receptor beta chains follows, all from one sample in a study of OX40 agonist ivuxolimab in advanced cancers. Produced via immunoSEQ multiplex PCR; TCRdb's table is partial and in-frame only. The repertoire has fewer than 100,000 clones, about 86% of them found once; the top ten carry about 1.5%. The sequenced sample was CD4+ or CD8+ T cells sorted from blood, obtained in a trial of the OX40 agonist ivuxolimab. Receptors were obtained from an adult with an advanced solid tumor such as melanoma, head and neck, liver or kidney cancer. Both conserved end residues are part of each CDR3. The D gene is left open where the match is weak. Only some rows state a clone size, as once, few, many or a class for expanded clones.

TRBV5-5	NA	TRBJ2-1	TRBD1	CASSKAGGRNEQFF	TGTGCCAGCAGCAAAGCAGGGGGCAGGAATGAGCAGTTCTTC
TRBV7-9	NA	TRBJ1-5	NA	CASSLGGFSNQPQHF	TGTGCCAGCAGCTTGGGGGGGTTTAGCAATCAGCCCCAGCATTTT
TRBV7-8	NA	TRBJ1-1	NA	CASSPNRNTEAFF	TGTGCCAGCAGCCCTAACAGGAACACTGAAGCTTTCTTT
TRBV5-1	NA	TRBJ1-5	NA	CASSLSGVVNQPQHF	TGCGCCAGCAGCTTGTCGGGGGTCGTCAATCAGCCCCAGCATTTT
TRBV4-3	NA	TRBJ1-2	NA	CASSQLTTNYGYTF	TGCGCCAGCAGCCAACTGACAACTAACTATGGCTACACCTTC
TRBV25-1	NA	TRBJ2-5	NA	CASSELGETQYF	TGTGCCAGCAGTGAATTAGGGGAGACCCAGTACTTC
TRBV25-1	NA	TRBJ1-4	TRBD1	CASSDPGTGAEKLFF	TGTGCCAGCAGTGACCCCGGAACAGGGGCGGAAAAACTGTTTTTT
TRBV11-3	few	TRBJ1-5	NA	CASSPSGLSNQPQHF	TGTGCCAGCAGCCCCTCAGGGCTAAGCAATCAGCCCCAGCATTTT
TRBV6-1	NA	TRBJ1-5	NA	CASSPSWAQPQHF	TGTGCCAGCAGTCCCAGTTGGGCCCAGCCCCAGCATTTT
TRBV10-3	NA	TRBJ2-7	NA	CAIRSPGEGSYEQYF	TGTGCCATCAGATCACCGGGGGAAGGGTCCTACGAGCAGTACTTC
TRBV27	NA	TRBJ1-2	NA	CASSSGFKEYGYTF	TGTGCCAGCAGTTCCGGGTTTAAGGAATATGGCTACACCTTC
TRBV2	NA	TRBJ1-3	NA	CASRPSSGNTIYF	TGTGCCAGCAGACCAAGCTCTGGAAACACCATATATTTT
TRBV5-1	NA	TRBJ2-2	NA	CASSLTGKINTGELFF	TGCGCCAGCAGTTTAACCGGGAAGATAAACACCGGGGAGCTGTTTTTT
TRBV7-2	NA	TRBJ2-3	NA	CASSLYTDTQYF	TGTGCCAGCAGCTTATACACAGATACGCAGTATTTT
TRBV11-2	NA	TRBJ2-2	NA	CASSSTLSYRGTGELFF	TGTGCCAGCAGCTCCACTCTATCCTACCGGGGGACCGGGGAGCTGTTTTTT
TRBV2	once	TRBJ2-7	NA	CASRPRDFSYEQYF	TGTGCCAGCAGGCCCCGGGACTTCTCCTACGAGCAGTACTTC
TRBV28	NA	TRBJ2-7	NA	CASSPPDASSYEQYF	TGTGCCAGCAGTCCCCCGGACGCCAGCTCCTACGAGCAGTACTTC
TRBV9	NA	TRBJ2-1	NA	CASSVGLGIYNEQFF	TGTGCCAGCAGCGTAGGTCTGGGGATCTACAATGAGCAGTTCTTC
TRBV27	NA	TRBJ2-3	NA	CASSTPPADTQYF	TGTGCCAGCAGTACCCCCCCCGCAGATACGCAGTATTTT
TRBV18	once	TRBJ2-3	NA	CASSPLGASTDTQYF	TGTGCCAGCTCACCACTAGGGGCTAGCACAGATACGCAGTATTTT
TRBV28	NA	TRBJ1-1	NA	CASSLYGSGGEAFF	TGTGCCAGCAGTTTATATGGTTCGGGGGGGGAAGCTTTCTTT
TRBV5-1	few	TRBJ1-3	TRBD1	CASSWTPGQSSGNTIYF	TGCGCCAGCAGCTGGACACCGGGACAGAGCTCTGGAAACACCATATATTTT
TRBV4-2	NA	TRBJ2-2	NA	CASSPSGLGELFF	TGTGCCAGCAGTCCCAGCGGTCTCGGGGAGCTGTTTTTT
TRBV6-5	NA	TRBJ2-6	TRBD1	CASSWDSSGANVLTF	TGTGCCAGCAGCTGGGACAGCTCTGGGGCCAACGTCCTGACTTTC
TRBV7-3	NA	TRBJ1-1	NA	CASSQTKKTEAFF	TGTGCCAGCAGCCAGACTAAAAAGACTGAAGCTTTCTTT
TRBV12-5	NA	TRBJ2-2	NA	CASGLGLWGTGELFF	TGTGCTAGTGGTTTGGGCCTTTGGGGGACCGGGGAGCTGTTTTTT
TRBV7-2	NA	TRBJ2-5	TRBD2	CASSSSQRGVKTQYF	TGTGCCAGCAGCTCCTCCCAGCGGGGGGTAAAGACCCAGTACTTC
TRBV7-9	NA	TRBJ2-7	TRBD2	CASSLPGGTKIF	TGTGCCAGCAGCCTGCCGGGCGGGACTAAGATCTTC
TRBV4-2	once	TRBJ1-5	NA	CASSQEGYRGNQPQHF	TGTGCCAGCAGCCAAGAAGGGTACAGGGGCAATCAGCCCCAGCATTTT
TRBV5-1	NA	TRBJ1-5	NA	CASSFDGYQPQHF	TGCGCCAGCAGCTTCGACGGTTATCAGCCCCAGCATTTT
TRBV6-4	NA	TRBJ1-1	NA	CASSDQAFF	TGTGCCAGCAGTGACCAAGCTTTCTTT
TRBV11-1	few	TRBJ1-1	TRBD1	CASSFQMGQGVGKTEAFF	TGTGCCAGCAGCTTTCAGATGGGACAGGGGGTAGGAAAAACTGAAGCTTTCTTT
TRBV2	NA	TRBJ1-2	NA	CASSAGDNYGYTF	TGTGCCAGCAGTGCCGGTGATAACTATGGCTACACCTTC
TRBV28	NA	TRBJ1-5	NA	CATLPEGPNQPQHF	TGTGCCACCCTACCGGAGGGGCCCAATCAGCCCCAGCATTTT
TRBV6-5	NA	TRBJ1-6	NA	CASSYSRQNNSPLHF	TGTGCCAGCAGTTACTCAAGGCAGAATAATTCACCCCTCCACTTT
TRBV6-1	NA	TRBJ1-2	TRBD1	CASSARPGTGGARYGYTF	TGTGCCAGCAGTGCTCGTCCCGGGACAGGGGGCGCCCGTTATGGCTACACCTTC
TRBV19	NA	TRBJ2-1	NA	CASSSTQGFEQFF	TGTGCCAGTAGTTCAACGCAGGGATTTGAGCAGTTCTTC
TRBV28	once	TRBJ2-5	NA	CASSPKTGYQETQYF	TGTGCCAGCAGCCCAAAAACTGGGTACCAAGAGACCCAGTACTTC
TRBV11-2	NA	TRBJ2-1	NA	CASSPGGRYNEQFF	TGTGCCAGCAGCCCCGGGGGTCGATACAATGAGCAGTTCTTC
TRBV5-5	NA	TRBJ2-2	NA	CASSQDLSGIGELFF	TGTGCCAGCAGCCAAGATCTATCCGGGATCGGGGAGCTGTTTTTT
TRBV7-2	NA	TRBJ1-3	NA	CASSLEGTYSGNTIYF	TGTGCCAGCAGCTTAGAGGGGACATACTCTGGAAACACCATATATTTT
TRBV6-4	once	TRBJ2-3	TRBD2	CASSVSTSGITDTQYF	TGTGCCAGCAGTGTTTCTACTAGCGGTATCACAGATACGCAGTATTTT
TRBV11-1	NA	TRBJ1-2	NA	CASSLTEGGYTF	TGTGCCAGCAGCTTAACCGAAGGCGGCTACACCTTC
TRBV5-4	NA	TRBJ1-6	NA	CASSAQGTLHF	TGTGCCAGCAGCGCTCAGGGTACCCTCCACTTT
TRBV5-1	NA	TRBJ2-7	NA	CASSLSSGREQYF	TGCGCCAGCAGCTTGTCTTCAGGGAGGGAGCAGTACTTC
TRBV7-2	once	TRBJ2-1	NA	CASSLDESKRAEQFF	TGTGCCAGCAGCTTAGATGAGTCCAAGCGAGCTGAGCAGTTCTTC
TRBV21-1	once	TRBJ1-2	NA	CASSVPGGHSYGYTF	TGTGCCAGCAGCGTACCCGGGGGGCACAGCTATGGCTACACCTTC
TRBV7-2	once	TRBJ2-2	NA	CASSQQSTGELFF	TGTGCCAGCAGCCAACAAAGCACCGGGGAGCTGTTTTTT
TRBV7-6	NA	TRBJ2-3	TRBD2	CASTFSAGGFTDTQYF	TGTGCCAGCACGTTTTCTGCGGGGGGATTCACAGATACGCAGTATTTT
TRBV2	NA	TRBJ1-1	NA	CASRAYLVMNTEAFF	TGTGCCAGCAGAGCTTACCTAGTCATGAACACTGAAGCTTTCTTT